A single T cell receptor beta chain is shown here with its context. In this sample, this clone turned up a few times. No antigen is known for it. The record has no base qualities; no much larger clone is one base away. Each donor gave one peripheral blood draw, approximately 120 mL on average, collected into heparinised tubes. Naive, central memory, regulatory and stem cell-like memory CD4+ T cells were sorted on a BD FACSAria II using a panel including CD45RO, CCR7, CD25, CD127, CD95 and CD27. A purity above 95% was achieved for all sorted populations. Right away, PBMCs were isolated by Lymphoprep density gradient centrifugation and were stained directly, with no culture step. To minimize batch effects, samples were stained and sorted in pairs, one healthy donor with one patient per experiment. CDR1 and CDR2 (SNHLY, FYNNEI) derive from the germline V gene. From the cysteine up to the phenylalanine, the CDR3 has a length of 11 residues. This entry keeps only the CDR3 DNA: 33 bases, framed from base 1. Trimming takes 8 bases from V and 5 bases from J, and the germline ends sit 9 bases apart.

The data are from a study of beta chain features in type 1 diabetes listed by TCRdb under 2018. For context, the study as a whole: Patients and healthy donors did not differ in mean age, gender distribution, total cell number or subset yield. A total of around 100 million sorted cells were examined across all samples, and RNA yield correlated strongly with the number of cells per subset. The study compared TCRB repertoires of sorted circulating CD4+ T cell subsets between recently diagnosed type 1 diabetes patients and matched healthy donors. Regulatory and stem cell-like memory subsets were isolated from only 8 patients and about eight healthy donors, whereas naive and central memory subsets came from all 30 or so donors. What the research found in general, with its limitations: Shorter templates might be favored by PCR, yet because patient and control samples were amplified and corrected together, any such skew would affect both groups equally. Type 1 diabetes patients showed a moderate but significant shortening of TCRB CDR3 length in all four CD4+ subsets. Fewer insertions and more nucleotide deletions at VDJ recombination sites were observed in patients with type 1 diabetes, implying thymic rearrangement abnormalities. Naive, central memory and regulatory TCRB repertoires appeared to be more similar among patients than among healthy donors. Because small numbers of individuals were included in the HLA sub-analyses, any influence of HLA type on TCRB rearrangement was left unresolved. Sequencing cDNA rather than genomic DNA could over-represent highly expressing activated cells, although activation and CD3 levels did not differ between groups.

The entire amount of isolated RNA was reverse transcribed using the High Capacity cDNA Reverse Transcription Kit, so the sequenced TCRB transcripts were expressed ones. Deep immunoSEQ sequencing was performed on naive, central memory and regulatory T cell samples, with an average of roughly 3.6 million total reads per sample. Sorted cells were lysed in RLT buffer and RNA was extracted with DNase-treated RNeasy Micro or Mini kits, depending on cell number. To prevent cross-contamination, every cell subset was processed on its own, while patient and healthy donor samples were processed together. The immunoSEQ multiplex PCR was used to amplify TCRB sequences from cDNA, generating 87-bp fragments that spanned the CDR3 region. Sequencing of the amplicons was done on the Illumina HiSeq platform. The paper's data handling went like this. Synthetic template baselines were used to correct PCR bias computationally, reads within Hamming distance 2 were collapsed, and singletons that could not be merged were discarded. By aligning reads against IMGT, V, D and J genes, CDR3 length, and insertions or deletions at six rearrangement sites were assigned. Within each subset, clonotype counts were normalized to sorted cell number, and only after that were true diversity and Gini coefficients computed with the tcR R package. Repertoire sharing was quantified using the overlap coefficient calculated on TCRB nucleotide sequences. Out-of-frame TCRB sequences from naive cells were analyzed as a proxy for the pre-selection repertoire. TCRdb mirrors the immuneACCESS table, restricted to in-frame sequences. Some clones are absent from its copies; in checked studies, under half trace to an unresolved V gene, and the reason for the others is unknown. D and trimming were read from the DNA, whereas the V and J calls and clone size are those reported in that table. For this sample there are roughly 340,000 clones; around 12% appear just once. The ten largest clones capture 0.008% to 0.011% of the sample.

The chain joins TRBV2 to TRBJ1-2; TRBD1 is a possible D gene, resting on 5 matching bases. The sequence was collected from a woman younger than 35 with type 1 diabetes. The sequenced sample consisted of naive CD4+ T cells from blood. What this sample's cell subset or site label stands for: true naive CD4+ T cells. This receptor has the CDR3 CASREGYGYTF. The DNA sequence reads TGTGCCAGCCGGGAGGGGTATGGCTACACCTTC.